This T cell receptor (beta chain) was sequenced for a study of blood T cell repertoires in COVID-19. On the study more broadly: Spain, Italy and the United States supplied samples that represented acute and convalescent COVID-19. PBMCs, B-cell-depleted T cells, or T cells provided the cDNA or gDNA that made up the material.

Trimming removed 6 bases from V and 7 bases from J, with 10 bases in between. The CDR3 is 13 amino acids. The germline V gene has CDR1 MRHNA and CDR2 SNTAGT. Authors' processing steps: Amplification of reference gene primers provided the estimated nucleated cell counts. The protocol was immunoSEQ multiplex PCR, while the TCRdb copy is restricted to in-frame clones and leaves out a portion. That table furnishes V, J and clone size, whereas the DNA furnished D and trimming. The profile shows approximately 350,000 clones, around 88% of them singletons. The chain links TRBV6-4 to TRBJ1-6; D ambiguous. The clonotype was recovered from a man aged 30 to 45 with active or convalescent COVID-19. Sample: peripheral blood. The CDR3 DNA reads as TGTGCCAGCAGCAGAGGGCAGAATTCACCCCTCCACTTT. The encoded protein is CASSRGQNSPLHF.